Listed below are T cell receptor beta chains from one sample, sequenced in a study of shared clonotypes between healthy human individuals. Measured with immunoSEQ multiplex PCR; TCRdb has only the in-frame clones, and not every one. This table holds about 580,000 clones, about 98% found once. The sequenced sample was naive CD8+ T cells sorted from blood. Every receptor here comes from a man aged 25 to 40 in good health. CDR3s include the opening cysteine and the closing phenylalanine or tryptophan. D genes are given only for firm matches. Clone size is stated in some rows and not others, as once, few, many or a class when expanded.

TRBV4-2	once	TRBD2	TRBJ2-1	TGTGCCAGCAGCCAAGATAGGACTAGCGGGATCTACAATGAGCAGTTCTTC	CASSQDRTSGIYNEQFF
TRBV29-1	-	TRBD1	TRBJ2-3	TGCAGCGCACCCGGGACAGAGCACACAGATACGCAGTATTTT	CSAPGTEHTDTQYF
TRBV5-1	-	-	TRBJ2-2	TGCGCCAGCAGCCCGCGACCTAGACAGGAGTACACCGGGGAGCTGTTTTTT	CASSPRPRQEYTGELFF
TRBV11-2	-	-	TRBJ2-1	TGTGCCAGCAGCTATGGGCGGGGTTACAATGAGCAGTTCTTC	CASSYGRGYNEQFF
TRBV29-1	once	TRBD2	TRBJ2-7	TGCAGCGTTGAAGTGGTGGCGGGAGTGGTCGAGCAGTACTTC	CSVEVVAGVVEQYF
TRBV20-1	-	TRBD1	TRBJ1-1	TGCAGTGCTACCAGGGGGGCTGAAGCTTTCTTT	CSATRGAEAFF
TRBV29-1	-	TRBD1	TRBJ2-7	TGCAGCGTTGCTCGGGACAGGGGGAGCTACGAGCAGTACTTC	CSVARDRGSYEQYF
TRBV29-1	-	TRBD1	TRBJ2-1	TGCAGCGGACAGGGGATTGCCCGGGGGTTCATAAGCTCCTACAATGAGCAGTTCTTC	CSGQGIARGFISSYNEQFF
TRBV7-9	-	TRBD1	TRBJ1-4	TGTGCCAGCAGCCCCCCGGGACAGGGGAATGAAAAACTGTTTTTT	CASSPPGQGNEKLFF
TRBV5-6	-	TRBD1	TRBJ2-5	TGTGCCAGCAGCGATACCGGGACAGGGGATTCGGAGACCCAGTACTTC	CASSDTGTGDSETQYF
TRBV7-6	-	-	TRBJ2-7	TGTGCCAGCAGCTTGGCCTGGAGGAGCGAGCAGTACTTC	CASSLAWRSEQYF
TRBV7-9	-	-	TRBJ2-5	TGTGCCAGCAGCTTAGTCGAGCGGGTTGGGGGAGAGACCCAGTACTTC	CASSLVERVGGETQYF
TRBV11-2	-	-	TRBJ1-3	TGTGCCAGCACCAAGACAGGAAGCAAGATACCCGGAAACACCATATATTTT	CASTKTGSKIPGNTIYF
TRBV15	-	-	TRBJ2-1	TGTGCCACCAGCAGAGATCTTGGCGGTTCCTACAATGAGCAGTTCTTC	CATSRDLGGSYNEQFF
TRBV4-1	-	-	TRBJ1-1	TGCGCCAGCAGCCCCGCACCGACAGCGAACACTGAAGCTTTCTTT	CASSPAPTANTEAFF
TRBV4-1	-	-	TRBJ2-7	TGCGCCAGCGCCGGGGGTTCCCCTTACGAGCAGTACTTC	CASAGGSPYEQYF
TRBV27	-	-	TRBJ1-4	TGTGCCAGCAGTTTTCCGGGTTCTAATGAAAAACTGTTTTTT	CASSFPGSNEKLFF
TRBV9	-	TRBD2	TRBJ2-7	TGTGCCAGCAGCGTACGGCTAGCGGGAGAAATTGACGAGCAGTACTTC	CASSVRLAGEIDEQYF
TRBV7-9	-	TRBD1	TRBJ1-1	TGTGCCAGCAGCTCTAAGACAGGGGTGACCACTGAAGCTTTCTTT	CASSSKTGVTTEAFF
TRBV14	-	-	TRBJ2-7	TGTGCCAGCAGCCAAGTACACAGACAGTACTTC	CASSQVHRQYF
TRBV28	-	TRBD2	TRBJ2-1	TGTGCCAGCAGTTGGTTGCCGGGACTAGCGGGAGATGAGCAGTTCTTC	CASSWLPGLAGDEQFF
TRBV9	once	-	TRBJ2-2	TGTGCCAGCAGCGTATGGGGTCTGCCCGGGGAGCTGTTTTTT	CASSVWGLPGELFF
TRBV4-3	-	-	TRBJ1-3	TGCGCCAGCAGCCCTGACGCAGGGGCTGGTTTCTCTGGAAACACCATATATTTT	CASSPDAGAGFSGNTIYF
TRBV13	-	-	TRBJ2-3	TGTGCCAGCCAAGTCAGGGGAAGCGCAGATACGCAGTATTTT	CASQVRGSADTQYF
TRBV27	once	-	TRBJ1-5	TGTGCCAGCACGGACGTTTCCACCGGATTTATGAGCAATCAGCCCCAGCATTTT	CASTDVSTGFMSNQPQHF
TRBV29-1	-	TRBD1	TRBJ2-7	TGCAGCGTTGAAGTCTCCGGGACAGGGAAGAGCTCCTACGAGCAGTACTTC	CSVEVSGTGKSSYEQYF
TRBV5-1	-	-	TRBJ2-1	-	CASSFGPGGRAWNEQFF
TRBV27	-	TRBD1	TRBJ1-5	TGTGCCAGCAGTTTATCGCCGACAGGGTCAGCTCAGCCCCAGCATTTT	CASSLSPTGSAQPQHF
TRBV7-9	-	-	TRBJ1-2	TGTGCCAGCAGCTTAGGCGGAGATGGCTACACCTTC	CASSLGGDGYTF
TRBV5-1	-	TRBD1	TRBJ2-3	TGCGCCAGCAGCTTGGAGGGGACAGGGGTTAGCACAGATACGCAGTATTTT	CASSLEGTGVSTDTQYF
TRBV4-3	-	-	TRBJ2-7	TGCGCCAGCAGCCCTCAGAGGGAGGGGGCGCGGAACGAGCAGTACTTC	CASSPQREGARNEQYF
TRBV9	-	-	TRBJ2-7	TGTGCCAGCAGCCTTGCCCCCGCCTACGAGCAGTACTTC	CASSLAPAYEQYF